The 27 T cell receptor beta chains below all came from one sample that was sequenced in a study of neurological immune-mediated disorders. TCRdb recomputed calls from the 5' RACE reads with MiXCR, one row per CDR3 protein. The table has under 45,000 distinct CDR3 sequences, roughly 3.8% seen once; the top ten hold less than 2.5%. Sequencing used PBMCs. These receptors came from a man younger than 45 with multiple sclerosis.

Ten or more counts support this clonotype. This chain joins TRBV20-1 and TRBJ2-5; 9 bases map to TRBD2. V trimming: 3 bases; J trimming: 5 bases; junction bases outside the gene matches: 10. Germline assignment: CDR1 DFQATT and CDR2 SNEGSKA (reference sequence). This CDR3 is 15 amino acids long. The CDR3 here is CSASFSGGMVETQYF. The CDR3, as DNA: TGCAGTGCTAGTTTTAGCGGGGGCATGGTGGAGACCCAGTACTTC.

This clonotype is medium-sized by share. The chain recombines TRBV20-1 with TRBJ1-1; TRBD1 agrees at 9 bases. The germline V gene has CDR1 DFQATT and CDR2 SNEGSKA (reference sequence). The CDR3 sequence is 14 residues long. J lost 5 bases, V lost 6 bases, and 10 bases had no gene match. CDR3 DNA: TGCAGTGCGACGGACGACAGGGGGGGAACTGAAGCTTTCTTT. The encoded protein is CSATDDRGGTEAFF.

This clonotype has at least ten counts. CDR3 sequence reads: CASSFSRTGEKLFF. The CDR3 region has the DNA TGCGCCAGCAGCTTCTCCCGGACGGGGGAAAAACTGTTTTTT. The gene calls are TRBV5-1 and TRBJ1-4; D call uncertain. The V end lost 2 bases, the J end lost 8 bases, and 13 bases lay between the germline ends. This CDR3 region has 14 residues. Germline lookup yields CDR1 SGHRS and CDR2 YFSETQ.

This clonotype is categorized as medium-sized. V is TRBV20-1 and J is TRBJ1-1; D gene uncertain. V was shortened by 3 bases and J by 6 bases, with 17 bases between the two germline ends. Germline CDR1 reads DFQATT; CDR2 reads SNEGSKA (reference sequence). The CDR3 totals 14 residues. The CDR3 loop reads CSARTPRGYPEAFF. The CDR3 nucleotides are TGCAGTGCTAGGACCCCCCGGGGATACCCTGAAGCTTTCTTT.

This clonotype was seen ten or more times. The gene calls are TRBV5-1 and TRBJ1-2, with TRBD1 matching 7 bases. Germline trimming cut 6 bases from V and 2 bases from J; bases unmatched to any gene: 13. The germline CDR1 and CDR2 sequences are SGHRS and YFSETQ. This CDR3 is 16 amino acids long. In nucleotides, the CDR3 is TGCGCCAGCACCTACGCTGAGGGGGCGCAGAACTATGGCTACACCTTC. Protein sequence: CASTYAEGAQNYGYTF.

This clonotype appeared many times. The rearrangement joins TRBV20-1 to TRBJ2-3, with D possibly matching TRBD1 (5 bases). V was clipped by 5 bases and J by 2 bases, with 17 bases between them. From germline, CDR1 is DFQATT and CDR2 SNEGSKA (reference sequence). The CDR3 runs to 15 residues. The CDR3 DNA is TGCAGTGCTCCTGGACAAGGGTGGGACACAGATACGCAGTATTTT. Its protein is CSAPGQGWDTDTQYF.

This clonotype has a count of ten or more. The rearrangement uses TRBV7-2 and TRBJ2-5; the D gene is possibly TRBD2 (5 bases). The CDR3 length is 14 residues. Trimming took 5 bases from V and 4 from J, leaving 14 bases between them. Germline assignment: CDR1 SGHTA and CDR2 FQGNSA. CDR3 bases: TGTGCCAGCAGCGAGAGGAGGCCCCCAGAGACCCAGTACTTC. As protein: CASSERRPPETQYF.

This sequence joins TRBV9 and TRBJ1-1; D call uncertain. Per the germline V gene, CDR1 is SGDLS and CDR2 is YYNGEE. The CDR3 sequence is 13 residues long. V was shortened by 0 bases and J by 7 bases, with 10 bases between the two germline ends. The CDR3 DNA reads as TGTGCCAGCAGCGTAGTGACTGAGGGTGAAGCTTTCTTT. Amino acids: CASSVVTEGEAFF.

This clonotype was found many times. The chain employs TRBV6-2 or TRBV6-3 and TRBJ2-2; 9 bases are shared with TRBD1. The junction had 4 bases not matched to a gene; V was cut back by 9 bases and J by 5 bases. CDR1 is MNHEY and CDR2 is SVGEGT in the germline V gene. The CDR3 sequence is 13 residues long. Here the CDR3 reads CASGTGFTGELFF. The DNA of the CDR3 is TGTGCCAGTGGGACAGGGTTTACCGGGGAGCTGTTTTTT.

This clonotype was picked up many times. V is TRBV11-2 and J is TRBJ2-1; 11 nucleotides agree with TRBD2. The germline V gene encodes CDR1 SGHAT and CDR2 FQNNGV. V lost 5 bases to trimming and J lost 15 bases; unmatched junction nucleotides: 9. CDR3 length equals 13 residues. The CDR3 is CASSGLAGPLGFF. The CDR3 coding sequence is TGTGCCAGCAGCGGACTAGCGGGCCCTCTGGGGTTCTTC.

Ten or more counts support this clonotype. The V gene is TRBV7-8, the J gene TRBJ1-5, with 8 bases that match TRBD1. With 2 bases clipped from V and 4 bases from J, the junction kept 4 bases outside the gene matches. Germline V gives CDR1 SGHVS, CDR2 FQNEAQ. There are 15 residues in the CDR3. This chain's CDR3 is CASSLQGALNQPQHF. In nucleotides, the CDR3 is TGTGCCAGCAGCTTACAGGGGGCGTTGAATCAGCCCCAGCATTTT. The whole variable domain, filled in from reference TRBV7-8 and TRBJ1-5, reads GAGVSQSPRYKVAKRGQDVALRCDPISGHVSLFWYQQALGQGPEFLTYFQNEAQLDKSGLPSDRFFAERPEGSVSTLKIQRTQQEDSAVYLCASSLQGALNQPQHFGDGTRLSIL.

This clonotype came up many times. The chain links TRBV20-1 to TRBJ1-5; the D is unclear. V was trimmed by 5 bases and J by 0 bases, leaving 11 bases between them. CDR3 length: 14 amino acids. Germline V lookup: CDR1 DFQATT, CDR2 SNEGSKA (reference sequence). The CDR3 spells CSARNPYSNQPQHF. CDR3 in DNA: TGCAGTGCTCGAAACCCTTATAGCAATCAGCCCCAGCATTTT.

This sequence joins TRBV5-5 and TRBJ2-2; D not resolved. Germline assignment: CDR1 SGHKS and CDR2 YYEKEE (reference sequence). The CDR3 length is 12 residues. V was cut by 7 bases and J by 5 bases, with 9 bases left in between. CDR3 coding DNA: TGTGCCAGCGGAGATAGGACCGGGGAGCTGTTTTTT. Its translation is CASGDRTGELFF.

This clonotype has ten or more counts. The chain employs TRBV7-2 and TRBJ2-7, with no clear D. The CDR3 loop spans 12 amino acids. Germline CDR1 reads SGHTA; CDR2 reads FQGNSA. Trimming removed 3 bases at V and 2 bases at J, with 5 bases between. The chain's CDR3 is CASSFDAYEQYF. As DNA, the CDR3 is TGTGCCAGCAGCTTCGATGCCTACGAGCAGTACTTC.

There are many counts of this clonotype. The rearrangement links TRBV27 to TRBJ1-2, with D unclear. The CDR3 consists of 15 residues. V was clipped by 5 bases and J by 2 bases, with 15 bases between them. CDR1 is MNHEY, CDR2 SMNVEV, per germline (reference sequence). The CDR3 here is CASSALRHRNYGYTF. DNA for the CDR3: TGTGCCAGCAGTGCCTTGAGACACAGAAACTATGGCTACACCTTC.

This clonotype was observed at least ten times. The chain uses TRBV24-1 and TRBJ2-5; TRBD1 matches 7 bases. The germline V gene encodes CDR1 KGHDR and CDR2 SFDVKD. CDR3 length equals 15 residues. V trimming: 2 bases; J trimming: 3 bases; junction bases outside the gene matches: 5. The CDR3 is CATSDSRGTEETQYF. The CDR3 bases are TGTGCCACCAGTGATTCACGAGGGACAGAAGAGACCCAGTACTTC.

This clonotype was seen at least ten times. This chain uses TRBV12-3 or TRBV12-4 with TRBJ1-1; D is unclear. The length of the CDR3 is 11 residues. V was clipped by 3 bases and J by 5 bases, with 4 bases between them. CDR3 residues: CASSFNTEAFF. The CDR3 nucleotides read TGTGCCAGCAGTTTTAATACTGAAGCTTTCTTT.

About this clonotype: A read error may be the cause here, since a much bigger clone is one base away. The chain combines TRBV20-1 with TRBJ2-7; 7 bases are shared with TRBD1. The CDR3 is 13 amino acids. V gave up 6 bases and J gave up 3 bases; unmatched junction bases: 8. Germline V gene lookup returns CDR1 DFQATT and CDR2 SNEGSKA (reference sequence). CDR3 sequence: CSALPTGRYEQYF. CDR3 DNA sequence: TGCAGTGCACTCCCGACAGGGCGCTACGAGCAGTACTTC.

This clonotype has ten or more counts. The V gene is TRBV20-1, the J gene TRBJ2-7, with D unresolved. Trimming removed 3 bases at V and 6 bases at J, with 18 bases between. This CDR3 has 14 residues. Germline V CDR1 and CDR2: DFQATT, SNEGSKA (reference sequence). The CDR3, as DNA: TGCAGTGCTAGGGTCGGCAGTTCCCCCGGCGAGCAGTACTTC. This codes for CSARVGSSPGEQYF.

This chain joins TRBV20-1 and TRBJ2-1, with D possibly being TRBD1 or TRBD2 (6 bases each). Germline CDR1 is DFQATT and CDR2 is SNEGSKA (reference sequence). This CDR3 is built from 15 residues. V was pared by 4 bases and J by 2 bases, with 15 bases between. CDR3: CSATTRGEAYNEQFF. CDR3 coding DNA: TGCAGTGCTACGACTAGGGGGGAGGCCTACAATGAGCAGTTCTTC.

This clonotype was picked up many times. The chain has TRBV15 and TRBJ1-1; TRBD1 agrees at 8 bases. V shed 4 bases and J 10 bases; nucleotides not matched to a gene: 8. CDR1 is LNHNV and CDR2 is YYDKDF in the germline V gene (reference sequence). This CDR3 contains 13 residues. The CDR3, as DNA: TGTGCCACCAGCAAGGGTAACAGGGGGGGAGCTTTCTTT. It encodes CATSKGNRGGAFF.

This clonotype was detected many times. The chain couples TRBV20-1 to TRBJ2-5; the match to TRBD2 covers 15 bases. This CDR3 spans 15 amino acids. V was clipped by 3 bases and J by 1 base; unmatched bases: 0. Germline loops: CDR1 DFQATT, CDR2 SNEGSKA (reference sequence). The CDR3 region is CSARGLAGGQETQYF. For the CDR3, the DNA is TGCAGTGCTAGGGGACTAGCGGGGGGCCAAGAGACCCAGTACTTC.

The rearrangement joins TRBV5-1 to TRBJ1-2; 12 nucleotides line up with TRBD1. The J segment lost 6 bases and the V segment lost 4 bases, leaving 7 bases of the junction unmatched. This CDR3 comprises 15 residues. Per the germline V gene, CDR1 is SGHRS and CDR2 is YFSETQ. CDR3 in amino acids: CASSEGQGAFDGYTF. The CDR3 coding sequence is TGCGCCAGCAGCGAGGGACAGGGGGCTTTTGATGGCTACACCTTC. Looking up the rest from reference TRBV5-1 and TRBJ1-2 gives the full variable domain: KAGVTQTPRYLIKTRGQQVTLSCSPISGHRSVSWYQQTPGQGLQFLFEYFSETQRNKGNFPGRFSGRQFSNSRSEMNVSTLELGDSALYLCASSEGQGAFDGYTFGSGTRLTVV.

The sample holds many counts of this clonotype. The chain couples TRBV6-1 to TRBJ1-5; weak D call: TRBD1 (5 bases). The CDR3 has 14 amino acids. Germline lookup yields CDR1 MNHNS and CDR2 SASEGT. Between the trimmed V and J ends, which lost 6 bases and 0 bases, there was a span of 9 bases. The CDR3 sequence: CASSRQNSNQPQHF. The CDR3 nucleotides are TGTGCCAGCAGCCGACAGAATAGCAATCAGCCCCAGCATTTT.

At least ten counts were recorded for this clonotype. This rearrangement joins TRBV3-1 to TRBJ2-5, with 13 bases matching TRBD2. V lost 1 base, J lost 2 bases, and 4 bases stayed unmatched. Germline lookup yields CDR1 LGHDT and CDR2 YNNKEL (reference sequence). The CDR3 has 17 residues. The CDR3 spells CASSQASLAGGQETQYF. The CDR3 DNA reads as TGTGCCAGCAGCCAAGCCTCACTAGCGGGGGGGCAAGAGACCCAGTACTTC.

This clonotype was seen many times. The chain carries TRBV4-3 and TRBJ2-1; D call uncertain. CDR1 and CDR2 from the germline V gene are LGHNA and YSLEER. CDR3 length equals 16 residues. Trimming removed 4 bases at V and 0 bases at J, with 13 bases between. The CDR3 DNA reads TGCGCCAGCAGCCGAGAGGCTCGAAGCTCCTACAATGAGCAGTTCTTC. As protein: CASSREARSSYNEQFF.

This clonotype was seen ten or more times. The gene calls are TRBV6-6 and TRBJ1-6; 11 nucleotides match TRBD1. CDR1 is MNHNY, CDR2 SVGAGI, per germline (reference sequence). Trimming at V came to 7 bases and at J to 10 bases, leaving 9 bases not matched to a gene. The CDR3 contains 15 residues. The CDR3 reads CASTYWGTGGSPLHF. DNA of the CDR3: TGTGCCAGCACCTACTGGGGGACAGGGGGATCACCCCTCCACTTT.